This TCR beta chain was retrieved from a study of cytomegalovirus exposure and HLA in healthy donors. Study findings and constraints: The authors reported that TCR beta sequences could predict HLA-A and HLA-B alleles. These predictions were accurate for most subjects in the first cohort. The study had only CMV serostatus as immune exposure information.

The PCR had 60 Vbeta and 13 Jbeta primers. Sequencing was performed with immunoSEQ multiplex PCR; in TCRdb, only in-frame clones are kept and a portion is missing. The repertoire holds under 250,000 clones, 70% to 85% seen once, with 3% to 4.5% in the top ten. Worth noting for this clone: The antigen remains undetermined.

Germline V gene lookup returns CDR1 MNHEY and CDR2 SVGAGI. Trimming took 10 bases from V and 1 from J, leaving 16 bases between them. The CDR3 has 14 residues. This TCR was sampled from a male donor in good health and CMV-seronegative. Input material: PBMCs. The rearrangement uses TRBV6-5 and TRBJ2-5; D unclear. The CDR3 reads CATGLGQAQETQYF. In DNA, the CDR3 is TGTGCCACCGGCCTTGGGCAGGCCCAAGAGACCCAGTACTTC.